Given below is one T cell receptor beta chain in context. The data stem from a study of cytomegalovirus exposure and HLA in healthy donors. Germline CDR1 reads KGHSH; CDR2 reads LQKENI. Trimming cost V 2 bases and J 1 base, with 11 bases left between them. The CDR3 is made up of 15 amino acids. Vbeta (60) and Jbeta (13) primers were used in the PCR. Clones were sequenced by immunoSEQ multiplex PCR, and TCRdb holds only the in-frame ones, with some missing. The table has 85,000 to 130,000 clones, about 75% seen once; the top ten hold 2.5% to 3%. This chain links TRBV18 with TRBJ2-5; D remains ambiguous. This clonotype was obtained from a male donor in good health and CMV-seropositive. What was sequenced was PBMCs. In DNA, the CDR3 is TGTGCCAGCTCACCAGAAGTACTACTCCAAGAGACCCAGTACTTC. Protein sequence: CASSPEVLLQETQYF.